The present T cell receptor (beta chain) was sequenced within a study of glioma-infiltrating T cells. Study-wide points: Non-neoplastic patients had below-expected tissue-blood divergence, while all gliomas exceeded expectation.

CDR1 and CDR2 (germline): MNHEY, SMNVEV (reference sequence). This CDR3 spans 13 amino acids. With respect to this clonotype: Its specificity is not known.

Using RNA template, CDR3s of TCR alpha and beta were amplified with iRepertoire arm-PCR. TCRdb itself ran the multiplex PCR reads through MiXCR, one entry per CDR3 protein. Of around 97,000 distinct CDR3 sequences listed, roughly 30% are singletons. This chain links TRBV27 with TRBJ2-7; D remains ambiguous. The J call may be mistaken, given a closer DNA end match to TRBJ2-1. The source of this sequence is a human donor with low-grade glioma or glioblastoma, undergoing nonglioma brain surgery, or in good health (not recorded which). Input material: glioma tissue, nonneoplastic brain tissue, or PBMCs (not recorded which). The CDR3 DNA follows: TGTGCCAGCCTGAGGTTGGGATCTAAGGAGCAGTTCTTC. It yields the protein CASLRLGSKEQFF.